The clone carrying this T cell receptor beta chain was recorded at least ten times. Its specificity is unknown. V was clipped by 5 bases and J by 3 bases; unmatched bases: 6. CDR1 and CDR2 (germline): SEHNR, FQNEAQ (reference sequence). The CDR3 covers 15 residues. This entry belongs to a study of T cells after yellow fever vaccination. Broader study findings: Though weaker, the secondary response peaked faster, on day 5 versus 15. Most primary-vaccination clones reappeared after the booster (approximately 95% CD4, 85% to 90% CD8).

TCR cDNA was made by 5'RACE template switching, adding a universal primer site and UMIs. TCRdb reprocessed the 5' RACE reads via MiXCR and lists one record per CDR3 protein. The sample holds approximately 70,000 distinct CDR3 sequences, about 6.5% seen once. This sequence originates from a man aged 18 to 30 who received the YFV17D yellow fever vaccine. The V gene is TRBV7-9, the J gene TRBJ1-4, with 7 nucleotides matching TRBD1. Sequenced here: CD8+ T cells sorted from PBMCs, sampled roughly 46 days after the first yellow fever vaccination. The CDR3 sequence: CASSDYRGANEKLFF. As DNA, the CDR3 is TGTGCCAGCAGCGACTACAGGGGAGCTAATGAAAAACTGTTTTTT.